The present entry profiles one TCR beta chain with its context. Germline V CDR1 and CDR2: MDHEN, SYDVKM. Trimming pared 2 bases from V and 4 bases from J, leaving 14 bases between. CDR3 length: 15 residues. Profiling relied on immunoSEQ multiplex PCR, and the TCRdb table lists in-frame clones only, not all of them. The sample contains 150,000 or so clones, more than 85% of which appear only once. The data were taken from a study of control samples from healthy donors and cancer patients. The material sequenced was blood. The rearrangement uses TRBV28 and TRBJ1-2; TRBD1 might be the D (5 bases). This clonotype was sampled from a man between 18 and 35 years old in good health. The DNA of the CDR3 is TGTGCCAGCAGTTTACCCTTCTTGACAGCCTATGGCTACACCTTC. Residues: CASSLPFLTAYGYTF.